The clone carrying this T cell receptor (beta chain) is medium-sized by share. The entry originates in a study of sequential checkpoint blockade in melanoma. Study details: Arm A got nivolumab then ipilimumab; arm B the reverse, 1:1.

Some clones are missing from TCRdb's copy, which holds only in-frame ones; the method was immunoSEQ multiplex PCR. The top ten hold roughly a fifth of the sample, which has tens of thousands of clones, approximately 86% seen once. As for treatment: randomized to nivolumab then ipilimumab (arm A) or the reverse (arm B). None of the patients previously received DNA-damaging chemotherapy. Live CD3+CD8+ CD19− CD56− cells were sorted from PBMCs. This receptor was obtained from a human donor with melanoma. This sample comprised CD8+ T cells sorted from blood (inferred from file names), obtained from a patient given nivolumab and ipilimumab in sequence.

The CDR3, as DNA: TGTGCCAGCAGCCTCGGACAGCAGACCTACGAGCAGTACTTC. This gives the protein CASSLGQQTYEQYF. The gene calls are TRBV13 and TRBJ2-7; maybe TRBD1 (6 bases). There are 14 residues in the CDR3. The V end lost 5 bases, the J end lost 2 bases, and 13 bases lay between the germline ends. In germline, CDR1 is PRHDT, CDR2 FYEKMQ (reference sequence). The full variable domain, in which reference TRBV13 and TRBJ2-7 provide the parts outside the CDR3, is AAGVIQSPRHLIKEKRETATLKCYPIPRHDTVYWYQQGPGQDPQFLISFYEKMQSDKGSIPDRFSAQQFSDYHSELNMSSLELGDSALYFCASSLGQQTYEQYFGPGTRLTVT.